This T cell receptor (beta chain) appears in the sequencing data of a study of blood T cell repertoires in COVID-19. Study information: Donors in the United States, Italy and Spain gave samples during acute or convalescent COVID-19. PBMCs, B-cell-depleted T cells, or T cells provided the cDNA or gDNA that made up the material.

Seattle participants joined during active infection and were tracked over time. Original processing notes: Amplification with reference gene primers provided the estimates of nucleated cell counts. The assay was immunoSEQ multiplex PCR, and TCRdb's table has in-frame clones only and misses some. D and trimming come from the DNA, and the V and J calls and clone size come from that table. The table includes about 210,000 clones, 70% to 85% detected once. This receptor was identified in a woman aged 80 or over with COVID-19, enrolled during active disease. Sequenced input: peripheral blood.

The CDR3 here is CASSPTGTSGVTDTQYF. Here the CDR3 DNA reads TGTGCCAGCAGCCCCACAGGGACTAGCGGGGTCACAGATACGCAGTATTTT. V usage is TRBV7-9 and J usage is TRBJ2-3; TRBD2 agrees at 13 bases. This CDR3 spans 17 amino acids. Germline lookup yields CDR1 SEHNR and CDR2 FQNEAQ (reference sequence). The ends lost 5 bases at V and 2 bases at J; junction bases unmatched: 7. Complete variable domain (other parts from reference TRBV7-9 and TRBJ2-3): DTGVSQNPRHKITKRGQNVTFRCDPISEHNRLYWYRQTLGQGPEFLTYFQNEAQLEKSRLLSDRFSAERPKGSFSTLEIQRTEQGDSAMYLCASSPTGTSGVTDTQYFGPGTRLTVL.